The 29 T cell receptor beta chains reported below all come from one sample, sequenced in a study of blood T cell repertoires in COVID-19 (TCRdb year 2020). The protocol used for the library was the immunoSEQ multiplex PCR assay. Not all clones reach the TCRdb copy of this immuneACCESS table, which keeps in-frame sequences only. Checked studies attribute under half of the gap to unresolved V genes and leave the rest unexplained. The sample table shows 200,000 to 250,000 clones, and around 87% are seen once. In total, the top ten clones hold about 1.5% of the sample. What was sequenced was PBMCs or T cells enriched from blood (not recorded which). These receptor sequences come from a woman aged 50 to 60 who had recovered from COVID-19.

The CDR3 reads CAEWREREGPDTQYF. As DNA, the CDR3 is TGTGCCGAATGGCGGGAGCGGGAGGGCCCAGATACGCAGTATTTT. This chain links TRBV10-3 with TRBJ2-3; TRBD2 aligns across 10 bases. Per germline, CDR1 ENHRY and CDR2 SYGVKD. V dropped 11 bases and J dropped 4; count of bases not matched to a gene: 12. The CDR3 is 15 residues long.

V usage is TRBV5-1 and J usage is TRBJ1-4; 10 nucleotides agree with TRBD1. CDR1 SGHRS and CDR2 YFSETQ come from the germline V gene. The CDR3 is made up of 17 amino acids. V lost 4 bases to trimming and J lost 0 bases; unmatched junction nucleotides: 6. CDR3 DNA: TGCGCCAGCAGCCGCTCCGGGACAGGGGCAACTAATGAAAAACTGTTTTTT. Amino acid sequence: CASSRSGTGATNEKLFF.

The rearrangement links TRBV28 to TRBJ2-5; D is unresolved. The CDR3 contains 16 residues. Germline V gene lookup returns CDR1 MDHEN and CDR2 SYDVKM. V was pared by 7 bases and J by 1 base, with 19 bases between. CDR3 sequence reads: CASTSPGGPGQETQYF. The CDR3 coding sequence is TGTGCCAGCACCTCCCCTGGTGGGCCAGGCCAAGAGACCCAGTACTTC.

This clone is a singleton in its sample. The CDR3 region has the DNA TGCGCCAGCAGCCAAGTAACCGTTGGACAGGGTGCGTACGAGCAGTACTTC. The encoded protein is CASSQVTVGQGAYEQYF. The rearrangement joins TRBV4-3 to TRBJ2-7, with 8 bases lining up with TRBD1. The CDR3 loop spans 17 amino acids. Germline loops: CDR1 LGHNA, CDR2 YSLEER. V dropped 1 base and J dropped 4; count of bases not matched to a gene: 12.

CDR3 in DNA: TGTGCCAGCCGACACAGGGAAGCTGGAAACACCATATATTTT. It specifies CASRHREAGNTIYF. The chain couples TRBV7-2 to TRBJ1-3, with TRBD1 as a possible D gene (6 bases). Germline CDR1 SGHTA, CDR2 FQGNSA. The CDR3 has 14 residues. Between the trimmed V and J ends, which lost 8 bases and 2 bases, there was a span of 13 bases. Together with reference TRBV7-2 and TRBJ1-3, the CDR3 gives the full variable domain: GAGVSQSPSNKVTEKGKDVELRCDPISGHTALYWYRQSLGQGLEFLIYFQGNSAPDKSGLPSDRFSAERTGGSVSTLTIQRTQQEDSAVYLCASRHREAGNTIYFGEGSWLTVV.

The chain couples TRBV11-2 to TRBJ2-1; the match to TRBD2 covers 7 bases. The CDR3 runs 16 residues. The V and J ends lost 5 bases and 7 bases, in that order; junction bases with no gene match: 14. The germline CDR1 and CDR2 sequences are SGHAT and FQNNGV. CDR3 in amino acids: CASSQGRAGIKNEQFF. CDR3 nucleotides: TGTGCCAGCAGCCAAGGGAGAGCGGGAATTAAAAATGAGCAGTTCTTC.

This sequence joins TRBV5-5 and TRBJ2-7; no clear D gene. This CDR3 region has 14 residues. Germline assignment: CDR1 SGHKS and CDR2 YYEKEE (reference sequence). V was trimmed by 4 bases and J by 2 bases, leaving 13 bases between them. The CDR3 spells CASSPRGGTYEQYF. CDR3 bases: TGTGCCAGCAGCCCCCGTGGCGGAACCTACGAGCAGTACTTC.

This chain links TRBV7-6 with TRBJ1-6; TRBD1 aligns across 7 bases. This CDR3 is 15 amino acids long. V was pared by 4 bases and J by 7 bases, with 7 bases of the junction left unmatched. In germline, CDR1 is SGHVS, CDR2 FNYEAQ. The CDR3 DNA is TGTGCCAGCAGCTACGGACAGGCAACCAATTCACCCCTCCACTTT. It is translated as CASSYGQATNSPLHF.

The V gene is TRBV3-1 (or the pseudogene TRBV3-2), the J gene TRBJ1-1; D might be TRBD1 (5 bases). V was shortened by 4 bases and J by 1 base, with 7 bases between the two germline ends. This CDR3 is 13 amino acids long. Germline assignment: CDR1 LGHDT and CDR2 YNNKEL (reference sequence). Written as DNA, the CDR3 is TGTGCCAGCAGCCGGGGGGGGAACACTGAAGCTTTCTTT. This codes for CASSRGGNTEAFF.

Comments on this clone: The germline gene is not matched at one end of the junction; a read error may be the cause. The chain has TRBV2 and TRBJ2-5; tentative D call: TRBD1 (6 bases). Germline CDR1 and CDR2: SNHLY and FYNNEI. CDR3 length: 12 amino acids. CDR3 nucleotides: TGTGCCGGCAGGGGAGTAGGGGAGACCCAGTACTTC. Translated, it gives CAGRGVGETQYF.

The genes are TRBV7-9 and TRBJ1-2; 10 nucleotides align to TRBD1. V lost 0 bases, J lost 5 bases, and 12 bases stayed unmatched. The CDR3 sequence is 18 residues long. From germline, CDR1 is SEHNR and CDR2 FQNEAQ (reference sequence). This CDR3 reads CASSLARQGAFLDYGYTF. The CDR3 DNA reads as TGTGCCAGCAGCTTAGCCCGACAGGGGGCTTTTCTGGATTATGGCTACACCTTC. The full variable domain, with the rest looked up from reference TRBV7-9 and TRBJ1-2, is DTGVSQNPRHKITKRGQNVTFRCDPISEHNRLYWYRQTLGQGPEFLTYFQNEAQLEKSRLLSDRFSAERPKGSFSTLEIQRTEQGDSAMYLCASSLARQGAFLDYGYTFGSGTRLTVV.

The gene calls are TRBV18 and TRBJ2-5; tentative D call: TRBD2 (5 bases). V was clipped by 2 bases and J by 2 bases, with 9 bases between them. The CDR3 runs 14 residues. CDR1 KGHSH and CDR2 LQKENI come from the germline V gene. The CDR3 protein is CASSPIDYQETQYF. The CDR3 coding sequence is TGTGCCAGCTCACCAATCGACTATCAAGAGACCCAGTACTTC.

V is TRBV7-2 and J is TRBJ2-1, with no clear D. Germline V gives CDR1 SGHTA, CDR2 FQGNSA. V shed 0 bases and J shed 1 base, with 7 bases lying between them. There are 15 residues in the CDR3. The CDR3 nucleotides read TGTGCCAGCAGCTTAGCAATCCGTTCCTACAATGAGCAGTTCTTC. The encoded protein is CASSLAIRSYNEQFF.

The gene calls are TRBV4-3 and TRBJ1-3; D gene uncertain. V lost 4 bases and J lost 6, with 16 bases in between. The V gene's germline CDR1 is LGHNA and CDR2 YSLEER. The CDR3 contains 15 residues. This CDR3 is CASSLTQAIENTIYF. The CDR3 DNA reads as TGCGCCAGCAGCCTTACCCAGGCTATCGAAAACACCATATATTTT.

The count of this clone is one. The genes are TRBV4-2 and TRBJ2-1; D remains ambiguous. The V end was cut by 3 bases, the J end by 5 bases, with 5 bases between. Germline CDR1 is LGHNA and CDR2 is YNFKEQ. CDR3 length: 12 residues. The DNA of the CDR3 is TGTGCCAGCAGCCATGGAGACAATGAGCAGTTCTTC. This codes for CASSHGDNEQFF.

The gene calls are TRBV11-3 and TRBJ2-1; D unresolved. The V and J ends lost 3 bases and 4 bases respectively, with 4 bases between them. Germline V lookup: CDR1 SGHNT, CDR2 YENEEA. The CDR3 sequence is 12 residues long. Here the CDR3 reads CASSFTYNEQFF. CDR3 nucleotide sequence: TGTGCCAGCAGCTTTACTTACAATGAGCAGTTCTTC.

The chain recombines TRBV3-1 (or the pseudogene TRBV3-2) with TRBJ2-2, with D possibly matching TRBD1 (6 bases). The CDR3 is 15 residues long. Germline-derived CDR1 and CDR2 are LGHDT and YNNKEL (reference sequence). Between the trimmed V and J ends, which lost 4 bases and 6 bases, there was a span of 15 bases. CDR3 protein: CASSLRGSLAGELFF. DNA for the CDR3: TGTGCCAGCAGCCTCAGGGGCAGTCTCGCCGGGGAGCTGTTTTTT.

The V gene is TRBV6-1, the J gene TRBJ2-1; D may be TRBD1 (5 bases). In germline, CDR1 is MNHNS, CDR2 SASEGT. The CDR3 contains 15 residues. V lost 2 bases and J lost 4, with 12 bases in between. The CDR3, as DNA: TGTGCCAGCAGTGAACAGGGAAGGTGGTACAATGAGCAGTTCTTC. Its translation: CASSEQGRWYNEQFF.

V gene TRBV5-4 combines with J gene TRBJ2-7, with D possibly TRBD1 on 5 matching bases. V was clipped by 4 bases and J by 0 bases, with 14 bases between them. The CDR3 is 15 amino acids. CDR1 and CDR2 from the germline V gene are SGHNT and YYREEE (reference sequence). The CDR3: CASSTGHLGSYEQYF. CDR3 in DNA: TGTGCCAGCAGCACCGGACACCTAGGCTCCTACGAGCAGTACTTC.

A remark on this clone: The same CDR3 is also encoded by other DNA sequences in this sample. The chain links TRBV5-1 to TRBJ2-1; possible D gene TRBD2, 5 bases. Trimming cost V 0 bases and J 0 bases, with 7 bases left between them. This CDR3 is built from 15 residues. Germline V lookup: CDR1 SGHRS, CDR2 YFSETQ. CDR3 DNA sequence: TGCGCCAGCAGCTTGGGAGGGAGCTCCTACAATGAGCAGTTCTTC. It is translated as CASSLGGSSYNEQFF. Full variable domain (missing parts from reference TRBV5-1 and TRBJ2-1): KAGVTQTPRYLIKTRGQQVTLSCSPISGHRSVSWYQQTPGQGLQFLFEYFSETQRNKGNFPGRFSGRQFSNSRSEMNVSTLELGDSALYLCASSLGGSSYNEQFFGPGTRLTVL.

V and J are TRBV7-9 and TRBJ1-5; D perhaps matches TRBD1 (6 bases). Deletions cut 5 bases from V and 7 bases from J, with 12 bases between. Looked up from germline, CDR1 is SEHNR and CDR2 is FQNEAQ (reference sequence). The CDR3 is made up of 13 amino acids. CDR3 sequence: CASSKQGWQPQHF. For the CDR3, the DNA is TGTGCCAGCAGCAAACAGGGCTGGCAGCCCCAGCATTTT.

This clone was seen only once. The chain has TRBV2 and TRBJ2-3; 7 nucleotides align to TRBD2. The CDR3 runs 16 residues. The V and J ends lost 1 base and 3 bases, in that order; junction bases with no gene match: 7. Germline V gene sequence: CDR1 SNHLY, CDR2 FYNNEI. The CDR3 here is CASSEGPLAWTDTQYF. The CDR3 DNA reads as TGTGCCAGCAGTGAAGGACCACTAGCGTGGACAGATACGCAGTATTTT. The variable domain in full, completed from reference TRBV2 and TRBJ2-3, reads EPEVTQTPSHQVTQMGQEVILRCVPISNHLYFYWYRQILGQKVEFLVSFYNNEISEKSEIFDDQFSVERPDGSNFTLKIRSTKLEDSAMYFCASSEGPLAWTDTQYFGPGTRLTVL.

This clone was counted between two and nine times. The chain combines TRBV9 with TRBJ1-3; D is unclear. Germline V gene data show CDR1 as SGDLS and CDR2 as YYNGEE. Trimming removed 3 bases from V and 4 bases from J, with 14 bases in between. This CDR3 comprises 15 residues. As DNA, the CDR3 is TGTGCCAGCAGCGAACGATCCCGAGGCGGAAACACCATATATTTT. Its translation: CASSERSRGGNTIYF.

This clone came up a few times. V is TRBV7-8 and J is TRBJ1-2; 7 bases align to TRBD1. This CDR3 region has 13 residues. V shed 5 bases, J shed 4 bases, and the junction held 4 bases outside the gene matches. Germline V gene sequence: CDR1 SGHVS, CDR2 FQNEAQ. The CDR3: CASSAGQFYGYTF. CDR3 coding DNA: TGTGCCAGCAGCGCGGGACAGTTCTATGGCTACACCTTC.

This sequence joins TRBV13 and TRBJ2-7; D perhaps matches TRBD1 (6 bases). The CDR3 length is 16 residues. Germline assignment: CDR1 PRHDT and CDR2 FYEKMQ (reference sequence). Deletions cut 5 bases from V and 3 bases from J, with 20 bases between. CDR3 loop: CASSPWALGTIYEQYF. The CDR3 nucleotides read TGTGCCAGCAGCCCCTGGGCCCTTGGGACAATCTACGAGCAGTACTTC.

The chain joins TRBV2 to TRBJ2-5; 9 bases fit TRBD2. The CDR3 length is 16 residues. Germline V gene lookup returns CDR1 SNHLY and CDR2 FYNNEI. V trimming: 8 bases; J trimming: 5 bases; junction bases outside the gene matches: 15. The CDR3 DNA sequence: TGTGCCAGCGGCGGCAGGGCGGGAGGGGGAGGTGAGACCCAGTACTTC. As protein: CASGGRAGGGGETQYF.

This rearrangement joins TRBV11-2 to TRBJ2-2; 7 nucleotides align to TRBD2. V shed 0 bases, J shed 0 bases, and the junction held 4 bases outside the gene matches. Germline V gene sequence: CDR1 SGHAT, CDR2 FQNNGV. The CDR3 consists of 17 residues. This chain's CDR3 is CASSLERGRANTGELFF. DNA of the CDR3: TGTGCCAGCAGCTTAGAACGTGGGAGGGCGAACACCGGGGAGCTGTTTTTT.

The rearrangement uses TRBV12-3 or TRBV12-4 and TRBJ1-5; D not resolved. Trimming removed 8 bases from V and 2 bases from J, with 10 bases in between. The CDR3 spans 13 residues. The CDR3 coding sequence is TGTGCCAGCGGCTTCCTGGGCAATCAGCCCCAGCATTTT. Translating it yields CASGFLGNQPQHF.

The CDR3 DNA sequence: TGTGCCTGGAGTGCTTCTAGCGGGTCATATGACACCGGGGAGCTGTTTTTT. Its protein is CAWSASSGSYDTGELFF. The chain recombines TRBV30 with TRBJ2-2; TRBD2 matches at 8 bases. The junction had 10 bases not matched to a gene; V was cut back by 1 base and J by 3 bases. Germline assignment: CDR1 GTSNPN and CDR2 SVGIG (reference sequence). The CDR3 totals 17 residues.